This T cell receptor (beta chain) was recorded in a study of human T cells and chemical hapten exposure. Documented time point: pre-sensitization, week 0. Treatment: therapeutic diphenylcyclopropenone sensitization with weekly scalp DPC. TCRdb itself ran the RACE reads through MiXCR, one entry per CDR3 protein. The profile shows tens of thousands of distinct CDR3 sequences, about 6.7% of them singletons. With 6 bases removed from V and 0 bases from J, the gap between germline ends came to 14 bases. The CDR3 is 15 amino acids. The germline V gene has CDR1 SGHNT and CDR2 YYREEE (reference sequence). This clonotype was counted ten times or more.

The receptor's source is a woman in her 30s with alopecia areata. Some clones in this sample may be carry-over from other donors' samples. The V and J genes are TRBV5-4 and TRBJ2-3, with D tentatively TRBD2 (6 bases). Source: whole blood, taken in connection with sensitization to the hapten diphenylcyclopropenone (DPC). CDR3 coding DNA: TGTGCCAGCACAGTGGGGGGACCTAGCACAGATACGCAGTATTTT. This sequence encodes CASTVGGPSTDTQYF.